The 12 T cell receptor beta chains below all came from one sample that was sequenced in a study of T cells in Graves' hyperthyroidism and ophthalmopathy. The TCR beta CDR3 regions underwent amplification using RNA transcripts as the source. The HTBI primer set was used in a first-round RT-PCR of the TCR CDR3. TCRdb reanalysed the multiplex PCR reads using MiXCR and keeps one entry per CDR3 protein. The sample lists about 270,000 distinct CDR3 sequences; 22% were seen once. Sequencing was carried out using blood. The receptors come from a man aged 30 to 45 with Graves' ophthalmopathy.

The chain links TRBV6-1 to TRBJ1-1; 7 nucleotides line up with TRBD1. With 10 bases clipped from V and 1 base from J, the junction kept 6 bases outside the gene matches. This CDR3 is built from 13 residues. The germline V gene has CDR1 MNHNS and CDR2 SASEGT. In DNA, the CDR3 is TGTGCCACCTTCAGGGGGGGGAACACTGAAGCTTTCTTT. This encodes CATFRGGNTEAFF.

The chain links TRBV6-5 to TRBJ1-6; D is uncertain. The CDR3 length is 12 residues. The V gene lost 2 bases and the J gene lost 5 bases, with 1 base spanning the gap. From germline, CDR1 is MNHEY and CDR2 SVGAGI. The CDR3 nucleotides read TGTGCCAGCAGTTACAATAATTCACCCCTCCACTTT. Translating it yields CASSYNNSPLHF.

The genes are TRBV7-6 and TRBJ2-1; D unclear. Trimming cost V 5 bases and J 5 bases, with 4 bases left between them. In germline, CDR1 is SGHVS, CDR2 FNYEAQ. This CDR3 region has 11 residues. CDR3 amino acids: CASSMNNEQFF. The CDR3 DNA reads as TGTGCCAGCAGCATGAACAATGAGCAGTTCTTC.

This clonotype was picked up many times. The V gene is TRBV2, the J gene TRBJ2-5; 7 bases agree with TRBD2. The ends lost 2 bases at V and 2 bases at J; junction bases unmatched: 5. Germline V gene data show CDR1 as SNHLY and CDR2 as FYNNEI. The CDR3 spans 15 residues. In DNA, the CDR3 is TGTGCCAGCAGTGAATCGCCTAGCGGACAAGAGACCCAGTACTTC. This gives the protein CASSESPSGQETQYF.

There are many counts of this clonotype. The chain links TRBV29-1 to TRBJ2-2; 10 bases are shared with TRBD2. The trim removed 4 bases at V and 3 bases at J, leaving 8 bases unmatched. Germline assignment: CDR1 SQVTM and CDR2 ANQGSEA. This CDR3 region has 16 residues. The CDR3, as DNA: TGCAGCGTTGCTGGGGTAGCGGGAGGTGACACCGGGGAGCTGTTTTTT. Translation gives CSVAGVAGGDTGELFF.

The rearrangement links TRBV28 to TRBJ1-4, with 7 bases fitting TRBD1. CDR1 MDHEN and CDR2 SYDVKM come from the germline V gene. This CDR3 contains 16 residues. Trimming at V came to 5 bases and at J to 6 bases, leaving 12 bases not matched to a gene. The CDR3 spells CASSTPDRESDEKLFF. CDR3 nucleotides: TGTGCCAGCAGTACCCCAGACAGGGAGTCCGATGAAAAACTGTTTTTT.

The CDR3 reads CASGSVSPYEQYF. The CDR3, as DNA: TGCGCCAGCGGGAGCGTTAGCCCCTACGAGCAGTACTTC. The V and J genes are TRBV10-2 and TRBJ2-7; possible D gene TRBD2, 5 bases. The ends were cut back, 8 bases at V and 2 bases at J, with 13 bases in the middle. From germline, CDR1 is WSHSY and CDR2 SAAADI. The CDR3 runs to 13 residues.

This clonotype was seen only a few times. The V gene is TRBV28, the J gene TRBJ2-6; D unresolved. CDR3 length equals 15 residues. Trimming pared 3 bases from V and 0 bases from J, leaving 6 bases between. Germline V gene data show CDR1 as MDHEN and CDR2 as SYDVKM. DNA for the CDR3: TGTGCCAGCAGTTTCCGTGCCTCTGGGGCCAACGTCCTGACTTTC. Translation: CASSFRASGANVLTF.

This clonotype has more than one count but fewer than ten. The genes are TRBV20-1 and TRBJ1-2; D is perhaps TRBD1 (6 bases). This CDR3 is 17 amino acids long. Trimming cost V 0 bases and J 0 bases, with 17 bases left between them. Germline-derived CDR1 and CDR2 are DFQATT and SNEGSKA (reference sequence). The CDR3 protein is CSARDVGGGRTNYGYTF. The DNA of the CDR3 is TGCAGTGCTAGAGATGTAGGGGGGGGGCGAACTAACTATGGCTACACCTTC.

As concerns this clonotype: The junction differs from germline at one of its ends, possibly a read error. This sequence joins TRBV28 and TRBJ2-7, with D possibly being TRBD2 (6 bases). This CDR3 is 14 amino acids long. Germline-derived CDR1 and CDR2 are MDHEN and SYDVKM. The CDR3 loop reads CTSTSGVQFYEQYF. CDR3 in DNA: TGTACCAGCACCTCGGGGGTACAGTTCTACGAGCAGTACTTC.

The chain is built from TRBV7-9 and TRBJ1-1, with D perhaps matching TRBD1 (6 bases). The V end lost 4 bases, the J end lost 8 bases, and 11 bases lay between the germline ends. The CDR3 loop spans 12 amino acids. Germline-derived CDR1 and CDR2 are SEHNR and FQNEAQ (reference sequence). DNA of the CDR3: TGTGCCAGCAGCTCGCTAACAGGGGAAGCTTTCTTT. It specifies CASSSLTGEAFF.

This clonotype was detected only a few times. The DNA for the CDR3 is TGTGCCAGCATAGCCACTGAAGCTTTCTTT. Protein product: CASIATEAFF. This chain connects TRBV2 to TRBJ1-1; the D is unclear. Trimming pared 7 bases from V and 4 bases from J, leaving 4 bases between. CDR1 and CDR2 (germline): SNHLY, FYNNEI. The CDR3 extends over 10 amino acids.